Listed below are T cell receptor beta chains from one sample, sequenced in a study of blood T cell repertoires in COVID-19. The protocol was immunoSEQ multiplex PCR, while the TCRdb copy is restricted to in-frame clones and leaves out a portion. The sample holds about 160,000 clones, more than 60% seen once. Sequencing was performed on peripheral blood. These receptors all come from a man aged 55 to 70 with acute or convalescent COVID-19. Both conserved end residues are part of each CDR3. Fields, in order: CDR3 length, D gene, V gene, clone size, J gene, CDR3 DNA, CDR3 protein. A D gene is named only where the DNA matches it firmly. Some rows mark clone size as missing; the rest say once, few, many or name a class of expanded clone.

18	-	TRBV27	-	TRBJ1-6	TGTGCCAGCAGTCTATACGGCGCGGGAAGCTCCTATAATTCACCCCTCCACTTT	CASSLYGAGSSYNSPLHF
15	-	TRBV4-3	-	TRBJ2-1	TGCGCCAGCAGCCGGAGGAGCACCACCTACAATGAGCAGTTCTTC	CASSRRSTTYNEQFF
13	-	TRBV18	-	TRBJ1-4	TGTGCCAGTTCCAGGGATACTAATGAAAAACTGTTTTTT	CASSRDTNEKLFF
12	TRBD1	TRBV12-3/TRBV12-4	-	TRBJ1-1	TGTGCCAGCGGAACAGGGGGCACTGAAGCTTTCTTT	CASGTGGTEAFF
14	TRBD1	TRBV5-6	-	TRBJ1-2	TGTGCCAGCAGCTTGCGACAGGGAGCCTATGGCTACACCTTC	CASSLRQGAYGYTF
15	-	TRBV7-9	-	TRBJ2-7	TGTGCCAGCACCCACCGGGACTCTGGCTCCTACGAGCAGTACTTC	CASTHRDSGSYEQYF
13	-	TRBV19	many	TRBJ1-1	TGTGCCAGTATGGAGACGGAGAACACTGAAGCTTTCTTT	CASMETENTEAFF
14	TRBD1	TRBV7-3	-	TRBJ1-1	TGTGCCAGCAGCCCTGGACAGGGGAACACTGAAGCTTTCTTT	CASSPGQGNTEAFF
16	-	TRBV5-1	-	TRBJ1-1	TGCGCCAGCAGCGTCGTGGGGGCTAAGATGAACACTGAAGCTTTCTTT	CASSVVGAKMNTEAFF
17	-	TRBV5-1	-	TRBJ2-5	TGCGCCAGCAGCTCCGGCCTGAGCAGACAAATTGGGGAGACCCAGTACTTC	CASSSGLSRQIGETQYF
15	-	TRBV5-6	-	TRBJ1-4	TGTGCCAGCAGCTTGGGGACGAGGGTAGATGAAAAACTGTTTTTT	CASSLGTRVDEKLFF
15	TRBD1	TRBV6-5	-	TRBJ1-1	TGTGCCAGCAGCCGAACGTCCTACAGGGGCACTGAAGCTTTCTTT	CASSRTSYRGTEAFF
15	-	TRBV18	-	TRBJ1-6	TGTGCCAGCTCACCCGGGGGGGGGTCCAATTCACCCCTCCACTTT	CASSPGGGSNSPLHF
14	TRBD1	TRBV5-1	-	TRBJ2-7	TGCGCCAGCAGCCGGGACAGGGGAAGATCGGAGCAGTACTTC	CASSRDRGRSEQYF
15	-	TRBV11-2	-	TRBJ1-4	TGTGCCAGCAGCTCTGGGTGGACAGCGGTTGAAAAACTGTTTTTT	CASSSGWTAVEKLFF
12	-	TRBV7-2	once	TRBJ2-4	TGTGCCAGCAGCTTACAGAAAAACATTCAGTACTTC	CASSLQKNIQYF
13	TRBD1	TRBV7-2	-	TRBJ1-2	TGTGCCAGCAGCCTGGACAGGGAGTATGGCTACACCTTC	CASSLDREYGYTF
13	TRBD1	TRBV10-2	-	TRBJ2-5	TGCGCCACCAAGGACAGGGAGTATGAGACCCAGTACTTC	CATKDREYETQYF
15	TRBD1	TRBV27	-	TRBJ2-5	TGTGCCAGCAGTTCGACCGGGACAGGGGGCCGGACCCAGTACTTC	CASSSTGTGGRTQYF
15	TRBD1	TRBV13	-	TRBJ1-6	TGTGCCAGCAGCTTAGGAGGGGGCGATAATTCACCCCTCCACTTT	CASSLGGGDNSPLHF
13	-	TRBV6-2/TRBV6-3	-	TRBJ1-1	TGTGCCAGCAGCATTCGGGTTTCCACTGAAGCTTTCTTT	CASSIRVSTEAFF
13	TRBD1	TRBV6-5	-	TRBJ1-1	TGTGCCAGCAACCAGGGGGCGGGCACTGAAGCTTTCTTT	CASNQGAGTEAFF
13	-	TRBV14	once	TRBJ2-7	TGTGCCAGCAGCCACGGACAGATCCACGAGCAGTACTTC	CASSHGQIHEQYF
15	TRBD2	TRBV29-1	-	TRBJ2-3	TGCAGCGTTGAAAATGCGGGGGACTACACAGATACGCAGTATTTT	CSVENAGDYTDTQYF
13	TRBD1	TRBV20-1	-	TRBJ2-1	TGCAGTGCTAGTCGACAGGGCTACAATGAGCAGTTCTTC	CSASRQGYNEQFF
14	TRBD1	TRBV6-5	-	TRBJ1-2	TGTGCCAGCAGCCCCACCCAGGGGGCGCGTGGCTACACCTTC	CASSPTQGARGYTF
15	-	TRBV27	-	TRBJ2-1	TGTGCCAGCAGTTTGACAGGCCCCTCCTACAATGAGCAGTTCTTC	CASSLTGPSYNEQFF
13	-	TRBV30	-	TRBJ1-1	TGTGCCTGGAGCTTCAGGGCGAACACTGAAGCTTTCTTT	CAWSFRANTEAFF
13	-	TRBV7-8	-	TRBJ1-1	TGTGCCAGCAGCTTAGCGTCCGGGGCTGAAGCTTTCTTT	CASSLASGAEAFF
15	TRBD1	TRBV7-9	-	TRBJ2-4	TGTGCCAGCACCGGGGACAGGGTAGCCAAAAACATTCAGTACTTC	CASTGDRVAKNIQYF
12	-	TRBV30	-	TRBJ1-1	TGTGCCTGGAGTGTAGGTCCAGGGGTTGCTTTCTTT	CAWSVGPGVAFF
17	TRBD2	TRBV4-3	-	TRBJ2-5	TGCGCCAGCAGCCAAGATATTAGGACTAGCGGGGTAGAGACCCAGTACTTC	CASSQDIRTSGVETQYF
15	TRBD2	TRBV24-1	-	TRBJ2-3	TGTGCCACCAGTGACCGGGGGGTTGGCACAGATACGCAGTATTTT	CATSDRGVGTDTQYF
16	TRBD1	TRBV7-2	-	TRBJ2-1	TGTGCCAGCAGCTTAGTCCCGGATCAGGACAGGGGGCTGCAGTTCTTC	CASSLVPDQDRGLQFF
16	TRBD1	TRBV5-4	-	TRBJ1-6	TGTGCCAGCAGCTTGACGGGACAGGCGGCGAATTCACCCCTCCACTTT	CASSLTGQAANSPLHF
14	TRBD1	TRBV29-1	-	TRBJ2-7	TGCAGCGCTAAGGGCGCCGGGACAGGGGTCGAGCAGTACTTC	CSAKGAGTGVEQYF
14	-	TRBV6-1	few	TRBJ1-6	TGTGCCAGCAGTGAAGGGCAGGGTAAGAGGCCCCTCCACTTT	CASSEGQGKRPLHF
15	-	TRBV7-2	few	TRBJ1-6	TGTGCCAGCAGCCCCCAAACAGGCTCTAATTCACCCCTCCACTTT	CASSPQTGSNSPLHF
13	-	TRBV30	-	TRBJ1-3	TGTGCCTGGAATGCACGCAGAGGAAACACCATATATTTT	CAWNARRGNTIYF
15	-	TRBV10-2	-	TRBJ1-1	TGCGCCAGCAGACCTTCGGGAGGTGGGAGCGCTGAAGCTTTCTTT	CASRPSGGGSAEAFF
14	TRBD1	TRBV6-6	-	TRBJ1-2	TGTGCCAGCAGTTACACGGGACAGGGGGAGGGCTACACCTTC	CASSYTGQGEGYTF
16	-	TRBV7-2	-	TRBJ1-4	TGTGCCAGCAGCTCAAGCTATGCGGGGGTCAATGAAAAACTGTTTTTT	CASSSSYAGVNEKLFF
16	TRBD1	TRBV6-1	-	TRBJ2-2	TGTGCCAGCAGTGAAGCGAGGGGGCGGGTCACCGGGGAGCTGTTTTTT	CASSEARGRVTGELFF
16	-	TRBV5-1	-	TRBJ1-6	TGCGCCAGCAGCTTGGTTCAGTCGGGACAAAATTCACCCCTCCACTTT	CASSLVQSGQNSPLHF
14	-	TRBV9	once	TRBJ2-2	TGTGCCAGCAGCGACGCGCTGAACACCGGGGAGCTGTTTTTT	CASSDALNTGELFF
12	-	TRBV5-4	-	TRBJ2-7	TGTGCCAGCGGCCTGTGGGCGGGCGAGCAGTACTTC	CASGLWAGEQYF
13	-	TRBV7-9	few	TRBJ1-2	TGTGCCAGCAGCCGAGGACAGTACTATGGCTACACCTTC	CASSRGQYYGYTF